This TCR beta chain was sequenced for a study of beta chain features in type 1 diabetes. On this clone: Its antigen is unidentified.

Germline CDR1 SGDLS, CDR2 YYNGEE. The CDR3 sequence is 13 residues long. V was pared by 6 bases and J by 0 bases, with 8 bases between. CD4+ naive, central memory, regulatory and stem cell-like memory subsets were isolated by sorting on CD45RO/CCR7/CD25/CD127/CD95/CD27. Purity exceeded 98% in all sorted populations. Regarding the study as a whole: Moderately but significantly shorter TCRB CDR3s were found in Type 1 diabetes patients in all four CD4+ subsets. HLA influence on TCRB rearrangement stayed unresolved here.

Since all of the isolated RNA was reverse transcribed, expressed TCRB transcripts were what got sequenced. Repertoires were generated with immunoSEQ multiplex PCR, while TCRdb's copy carries only in-frame clones and drops some. The profile shows some 240,000 clones, approximately 10% of them singletons. The specimen sequenced was central memory CD4+ T cells from blood. The sequence came from a man aged 18 to 30 in good health. The chain employs TRBV9 and TRBJ2-3; the D is unclear. The chain's CDR3 is CASNPSSTDTQYF. CDR3 sequence (DNA): TGTGCCAGCAATCCCTCTAGCACAGATACGCAGTATTTT.